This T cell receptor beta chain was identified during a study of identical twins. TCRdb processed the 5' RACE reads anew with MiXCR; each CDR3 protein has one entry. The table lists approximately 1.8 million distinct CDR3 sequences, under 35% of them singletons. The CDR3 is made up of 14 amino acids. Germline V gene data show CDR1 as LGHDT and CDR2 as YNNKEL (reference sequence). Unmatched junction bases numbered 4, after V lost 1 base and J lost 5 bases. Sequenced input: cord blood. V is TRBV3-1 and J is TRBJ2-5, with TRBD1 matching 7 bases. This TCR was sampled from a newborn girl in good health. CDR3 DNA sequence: TGTGCCAGCAGCCAAGGACAGGGAGTTGAGACCCAGTACTTC. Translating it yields CASSQGQGVETQYF.